This T cell receptor (beta chain) emerged from a study of CD8 T cells in ankylosing spondylitis. Notes on the study in general: Prior work had noted some motif variants in reactive arthritis blood and synovial fluid. The study identified a TCR beta motif of several highly homologous variants that appeared characteristic of ankylosing spondylitis blood.

Each TCR beta library was made by quantitative 5'-RACE that incorporated molecular barcodes. MiXCR, run by TCRdb on the 5' RACE reads, gives a single entry per CDR3 protein. The data contain 160,000 or so distinct CDR3 sequences, around 8.9% of them singletons. Germline loops: CDR1 WSHSY, CDR2 SAAADI. The V gene lost 2 bases and the J gene lost 0 bases, with 6 bases spanning the gap. This CDR3 has 14 amino acids. In the case of this clonotype: What it binds is not known.

This TCR was sampled from a female donor with ankylosing spondylitis or in good health (not recorded which). V and J are TRBV10-2 and TRBJ2-3; D perhaps matches TRBD2 (6 bases). Sequencing was performed on blood, either unsorted or a sorted T cell fraction (not recorded which). The CDR3 coding sequence is TGCGCCAGCAGTGAGGGGACTAGCACAGATACGCAGTATTTT. Amino acids: CASSEGTSTDTQYF.